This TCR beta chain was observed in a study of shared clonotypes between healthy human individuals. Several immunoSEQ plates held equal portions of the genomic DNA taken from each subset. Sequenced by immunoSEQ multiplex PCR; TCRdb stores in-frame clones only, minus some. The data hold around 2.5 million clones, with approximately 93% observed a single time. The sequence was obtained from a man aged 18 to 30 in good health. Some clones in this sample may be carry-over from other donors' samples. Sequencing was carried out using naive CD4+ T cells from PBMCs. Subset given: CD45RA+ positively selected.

CDR3 DNA: TGTGCCAGCAGTCCAGTTAGGCAGGGGCCTGGCTACACCTTC. Translated, it gives CASSPVRQGPGYTF. This chain links TRBV6-5 with TRBJ1-2; TRBD1 might be the D (6 bases). This CDR3 has 14 amino acids. Germline-derived CDR1 and CDR2 are MNHEY and SVGAGI. The germline V and J ends were trimmed by 5 bases and 7 bases, with 17 bases remaining between them.